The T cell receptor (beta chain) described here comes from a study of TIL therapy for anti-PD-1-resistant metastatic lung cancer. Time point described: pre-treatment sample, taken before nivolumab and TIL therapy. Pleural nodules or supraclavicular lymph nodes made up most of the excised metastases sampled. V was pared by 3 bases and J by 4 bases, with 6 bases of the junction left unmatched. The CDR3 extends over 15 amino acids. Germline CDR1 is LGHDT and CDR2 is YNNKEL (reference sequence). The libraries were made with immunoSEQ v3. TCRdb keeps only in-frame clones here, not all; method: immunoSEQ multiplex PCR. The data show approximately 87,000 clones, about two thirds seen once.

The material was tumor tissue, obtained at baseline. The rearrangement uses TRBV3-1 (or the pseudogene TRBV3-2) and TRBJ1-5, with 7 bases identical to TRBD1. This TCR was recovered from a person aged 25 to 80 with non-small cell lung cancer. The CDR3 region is CASSHTGVANQPQHF. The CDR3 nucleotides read TGTGCCAGCAGCCATACAGGGGTAGCTAATCAGCCCCAGCATTTT.